The clone carrying this T cell receptor (beta chain) appeared once. These data originate in a study of T cell repertoires in aging, cancer and after chemotherapy. A mixed TRB-A/B primer pool amplified rearranged TRB by multiplex touch-down PCR. TCRdb re-analysed the multiplex PCR reads in MiXCR, keeping a single row per CDR3 protein. Of around 20,000 distinct CDR3 sequences listed, around 40% are singletons. The template was genomic DNA from peripheral blood, not RNA. This TCR derives from a human donor with a solid tumor. Sequenced input: blood.

The CDR3 DNA reads as TGTGCCAGCAGCCCTACAGAAGGCTGGGATGAGCAGTTCTTC. Encoded protein: CASSPTEGWDEQFF. The chain combines TRBV7-9 with TRBJ2-1; D is unclear. Per germline, CDR1 SEHNR and CDR2 FQNEAQ (reference sequence). This CDR3 is 14 amino acids long. V gave up 5 bases and J gave up 8 bases, with 16 bases separating them.